Presented here are 32 T cell receptor beta chains from one specimen sequenced in a study of blood T cell repertoires in COVID-19 (dated by TCRdb to 2020 to 2022). Libraries were made using the immunoSEQ multiplex PCR assay. The table comes from immuneACCESS by way of TCRdb, which keeps in-frame sequences with V and J called. Part of the clones is missing from these tables; in studies checked, under half for an unresolved V gene and the rest for unknown reasons. The sample table contains some 350,000 clones; only one count was recorded for more than 75% of them. About 6% of the sample comes from the top ten. The specimen was peripheral blood. These receptors were taken from a woman in her forties or fifties with COVID-19, enrolled during active disease.

This chain joins TRBV6-2 or TRBV6-3 and TRBJ2-1; a weak D match, TRBD1 (6 bases). The CDR3 runs to 15 residues. In germline, CDR1 is MNHEY, CDR2 SVGEGT. Trimming removed 5 bases from V and 7 bases from J, with 18 bases in between. CDR3 loop: CASSPEGGAMNEQFF. The CDR3 nucleotides read TGTGCCAGCAGTCCCGAAGGGGGAGCGATGAATGAGCAGTTCTTC.

The rearrangement links TRBV19 to TRBJ2-7; 10 bases map to TRBD1. The CDR3 length is 17 residues. The V segment lost 3 bases and the J segment 2 bases; nucleotides outside the gene matches: 10. Germline loops: CDR1 LNHDA, CDR2 SQIVND (reference sequence). The CDR3 here is CASSIGDRGPMTYEQYF. CDR3 in DNA: TGTGCCAGTAGTATTGGGGACAGGGGCCCAATGACCTACGAGCAGTACTTC.

The CDR3 reads CASSFPSPEAFF. CDR3 DNA sequence: TGTGCCAGCAGCTTCCCAAGCCCTGAAGCTTTCTTT. The chain employs TRBV11-2 and TRBJ1-1, with no clear D. The CDR3 runs 12 residues. The V gene's germline CDR1 is SGHAT and CDR2 FQNNGV. Deletions cut 3 bases from V and 6 bases from J, with 8 bases between.

V is TRBV6-5 and J is TRBJ2-1, with 10 bases fitting TRBD1. CDR3 size: 13 residues. The junction had 4 bases not matched to a gene; V was cut back by 4 bases and J by 10 bases. Germline lookup yields CDR1 MNHEY and CDR2 SVGAGI. The CDR3 protein is CASSSETGGEQFF. The CDR3 DNA sequence: TGTGCCAGCAGTTCGGAGACAGGGGGCGAGCAGTTCTTC.

The J gene is TRBJ1-2, the V gene TRBV19, with 10 bases matching TRBD1. CDR3 length equals 16 residues. Germline CDR1 is LNHDA and CDR2 is SQIVND (reference sequence). V lost 3 bases to trimming and J lost 3 bases; unmatched junction nucleotides: 7. The CDR3: CASSIAGTGAYYGYTF. DNA of the CDR3: TGTGCCAGTAGTATTGCCGGGACAGGGGCTTACTATGGCTACACCTTC.

The table lists this clone with a few counts. This sequence joins TRBV6-5 and TRBJ1-1, with D tentatively TRBD1 (6 bases). Trimming removed 5 bases from V and 4 bases from J, with 11 bases in between. The CDR3 is 13 amino acids. CDR1 MNHEY and CDR2 SVGAGI come from the germline V gene. The CDR3 bases are TGTGCCAGCAGTCCAACAGGGTCCACTGAAGCTTTCTTT. Amino acid sequence: CASSPTGSTEAFF.

This chain connects TRBV21-1 to TRBJ1-2; the D call TRBD1 from the table was never checked on the DNA. TRBV21-1 has pseudogene status. This CDR3 spans 15 amino acids. CDR3 sequence (DNA): TGTGCCAGCAGCCCCCGACAGGGAAGCGAATGTGGCTACACCTTC. Residues: CASSPRQGSECGYTF.

The chain recombines TRBV28 with TRBJ1-4, with D perhaps TRBD1 (6 bases). CDR3 size: 15 residues. Trimming removed 6 bases from V and 8 bases from J, with 19 bases in between. The germline CDR1 and CDR2 sequences are MDHEN and SYDVKM. CDR3 bases: TGTGCCAGCAGCATTACTCCGGGACAAATAGAAAAACTGTTTTTT. The encoded protein is CASSITPGQIEKLFF.

This rearrangement joins TRBV11-3 to TRBJ2-1, with D tentatively TRBD2 (5 bases). In germline, CDR1 is SGHNT, CDR2 YENEEA. The CDR3 has 17 amino acids. V was clipped by 5 bases and J by 0 bases, with 17 bases between them. The CDR3 DNA sequence: TGTGCCAGCAGCCCGGGGTGGGAGCACCCCTCCTACAATGAGCAGTTCTTC. Its protein is CASSPGWEHPSYNEQFF.

J is TRBJ2-1 and V is TRBV3-1 (or the pseudogene TRBV3-2); a weak D match, TRBD2 (6 bases). The length of the CDR3 is 16 residues. Germline V CDR1 and CDR2: LGHDT, YNNKEL (reference sequence). Trimming shortened V by 4 bases and J by 5 bases, and 18 bases separated the two germline ends. CDR3 DNA sequence: TGTGCCAGCAGCCCACCCCCAAGCGGGCGGAACAATGAGCAGTTCTTC. It specifies CASSPPPSGRNNEQFF.

The chain employs TRBV9 and TRBJ2-7, with D possibly being TRBD1 (6 bases). This CDR3 spans 16 amino acids. From germline, CDR1 is SGDLS and CDR2 YYNGEE. The V end lost 1 base, the J end lost 2 bases, and 16 bases lay between the germline ends. CDR3 nucleotide sequence: TGTGCCAGCAGCGTAACCGGGACAAGGGGAACCTACGAGCAGTACTTC. Protein product: CASSVTGTRGTYEQYF.

This clone has just a few counts. J is TRBJ2-7 and V is TRBV29-1; 11 nucleotides align to TRBD1. Germline V gives CDR1 SQVTM, CDR2 ANQGSEA. Germline trimming cut 6 bases from V and 5 bases from J; bases unmatched to any gene: 3. There are 12 residues in the CDR3. The CDR3, as DNA: TGCAGCGTGGACAGGGGGCCGAACGAGCAGTACTTC. It encodes CSVDRGPNEQYF.

This clone was found a few times. The chain is built from TRBV5-5 and TRBJ1-1, with D maybe TRBD1 (6 bases). Trimming pared 5 bases from V and 2 bases from J, leaving 13 bases between. This CDR3 is 14 amino acids long. Germline V gene sequence: CDR1 SGHKS, CDR2 YYEKEE (reference sequence). CDR3 coding DNA: TGTGCCAGCAGAAGGGTGGGGGCAAACACTGAAGCTTTCTTT. As protein: CASRRVGANTEAFF.

CDR3 bases: TGTGCCAGCAGTCACAGGGAGATGAACACTGAAGCTTTCTTT. It is translated as CASSHREMNTEAFF. The chain joins TRBV6-5 to TRBJ1-1, with a weak D call TRBD1 (6 bases). The germline CDR1 and CDR2 sequences are MNHEY and SVGAGI. The CDR3 spans 14 residues. V gave up 5 bases and J gave up 0 bases, with 10 bases separating them.

The gene calls are TRBV30 and TRBJ1-5; D call uncertain. V lost 2 bases and J 4 bases, leaving 12 bases between the germline ends. From germline, CDR1 is GTSNPN and CDR2 SVGIG (reference sequence). The CDR3 runs to 14 residues. This CDR3 reads CAWSLTNLNQPQHF. DNA of the CDR3: TGTGCCTGGAGTTTGACAAATTTAAATCAGCCCCAGCATTTT.

Here the CDR3 DNA reads TGTGCCACCAGGGGCCCCGGGACAGGGGGCCCCCCTAACTATGGCTACACCTTC. This translates into CATRGPGTGGPPNYGYTF. This chain connects TRBV24-1 to TRBJ1-2, with TRBD1 matching over 12 bases. Unmatched junction bases numbered 11, after V lost 7 bases and J lost 0 bases. CDR1 KGHDR and CDR2 SFDVKD come from the germline V gene. CDR3 size: 18 residues.

The chain carries TRBV11-2 and TRBJ2-1, with TRBD1 matching 7 bases. Trimming at V came to 6 bases and at J to 8 bases, leaving 7 bases not matched to a gene. Germline V CDR1 and CDR2: SGHAT, FQNNGV. The CDR3 length is 13 residues. As DNA, the CDR3 is TGTGCCAGCAGGAGGGGGCCCAGGGATGAGCAGTTCTTC. Amino acids: CASRRGPRDEQFF.

J is TRBJ2-7 and V is TRBV9, with 8 bases identical to TRBD1. CDR1 and CDR2 from the germline V gene are SGDLS and YYNGEE. This CDR3 has 14 amino acids. Trimming removed 4 bases from V and 3 bases from J; junction bases left unmatched: 6. The CDR3 loop is CASSPGDRSYEQYF. In nucleotides, the CDR3 is TGTGCCAGCAGCCCAGGGGACAGGAGCTACGAGCAGTACTTC. Combining the CDR3 with reference TRBV9 and TRBJ2-7 gives the whole variable domain DSGVTQTPKHLITATGQRVTLRCSPRSGDLSVYWYQQSLDQGLQFLIQYYNGEERAKGNILERFSAQQFPDLHSELNLSSLELGDSALYFCASSPGDRSYEQYFGPGTRLTVT.

This clone has a handful of counts. The rearrangement links TRBV5-1 to TRBJ1-4, with a weak D call TRBD1 (6 bases). The length of the CDR3 is 18 residues. Trimming took 2 bases from V and 3 from J, leaving 20 bases between them. Germline loops: CDR1 SGHRS, CDR2 YFSETQ. Here the CDR3 DNA reads TGCGCCAGCAGCTTCTCGAGCGGGGGCGAGGAGGCTAATGAAAAACTGTTTTTT. It translates to CASSFSSGGEEANEKLFF.

This rearrangement joins TRBV24-1 to TRBJ2-1; maybe TRBD2 (7 bases). This CDR3 region has 16 residues. The V and J ends lost 3 bases and 4 bases respectively, with 15 bases between them. Germline V gene lookup returns CDR1 KGHDR and CDR2 SFDVKD. DNA of the CDR3: TGTGCCACCAGTGATCACCCAGGGGAGGGTTACAATGAGCAGTTCTTC. Protein: CATSDHPGEGYNEQFF.

A few counts support this clone. V is TRBV3-1 (or the pseudogene TRBV3-2) and J is TRBJ2-2, with 13 bases lining up with TRBD2. Germline V gene lookup returns CDR1 LGHDT and CDR2 YNNKEL (reference sequence). V trimming: 4 bases; J trimming: 8 bases; junction bases outside the gene matches: 4. CDR3 size: 15 residues. CDR3 DNA: TGTGCCAGCAGCCGAGGACTAGCGGGAGATGGGGAGCTGTTTTTT. This translates into CASSRGLAGDGELFF.

The V call is TRBV5-1, the J call TRBJ2-1; TRBD2 agrees at 11 bases. Germline V CDR1 and CDR2: SGHRS, YFSETQ. CDR3 size: 18 residues. Trimming removed 0 bases from V and 1 base from J; junction bases left unmatched: 6. The CDR3 protein is CASSLASSGRLSYNEQFF. The CDR3 coding sequence is TGCGCCAGCAGCTTGGCCTCTAGCGGGAGGTTGTCCTACAATGAGCAGTTCTTC.

This rearrangement joins TRBV27 to TRBJ1-5; 10 bases map to TRBD1. CDR3 length: 17 amino acids. Germline lookup yields CDR1 MNHEY and CDR2 SMNVEV (reference sequence). Germline trimming cut 4 bases from V and 9 bases from J; bases unmatched to any gene: 15. The CDR3: CASSSTLWTGGLRPQHF. DNA for the CDR3: TGTGCCAGCAGTTCGACCCTGTGGACAGGGGGGTTAAGGCCCCAGCATTTT.

The chain carries TRBV28 and TRBJ2-3, with TRBD2 identical over 7 bases. CDR3 length: 16 residues. V shed 3 bases and J 4 bases; nucleotides not matched to a gene: 10. CDR1 and CDR2 from the germline V gene are MDHEN and SYDVKM. The CDR3 bases are TGTGCCAGCAGTTTCCTGGGCGGGAGACGGGCAGATACGCAGTATTTT. Residues: CASSFLGGRRADTQYF.

The table lists this clone with a few counts. The chain has TRBV30 and TRBJ1-1, with TRBD1 matching 7 bases. Germline lookup yields CDR1 GTSNPN and CDR2 SVGIG (reference sequence). CDR3 length: 13 residues. Trimming took 7 bases from V and 4 from J; bases not matched to a gene: 9. CDR3 amino acids: CASRRDSGTEAFF. In nucleotides, the CDR3 is TGTGCCTCCCGCCGGGACAGTGGCACTGAAGCTTTCTTT.

This chain links TRBV5-1 with TRBJ2-2; D perhaps matches TRBD2 (5 bases). The CDR3 covers 15 residues. Trimming pared 2 bases from V and 2 bases from J, leaving 10 bases between. Germline CDR1 reads SGHRS; CDR2 reads YFSETQ. CDR3 sequence: CASSFVSGNTGELFF. The CDR3 region has the DNA TGCGCCAGCAGCTTTGTGTCGGGAAACACCGGGGAGCTGTTTTTT.

V is TRBV29-1 and J is TRBJ2-7, with 9 bases fitting TRBD2. With V trimmed by 6 bases and J by 7 bases, 13 bases remained unmatched. Germline V gene sequence: CDR1 SQVTM, CDR2 ANQGSEA. There are 14 residues in the CDR3. The CDR3 region is CSVKTSGGTLEQYF. The CDR3 nucleotides read TGCAGCGTCAAGACTAGCGGAGGGACGTTGGAGCAGTACTTC.

The chain carries TRBV6-5 and TRBJ1-2, with D possibly being TRBD1 (6 bases). The ends were cut back, 5 bases at V and 6 bases at J, with 19 bases in the middle. Per germline, CDR1 MNHEY and CDR2 SVGAGI. This CDR3 is built from 15 residues. In DNA, the CDR3 is TGTGCCAGCAGTCGCCGGGACAATTTACTCCATGGCTACACCTTC. Translation: CASSRRDNLLHGYTF.

The V call is TRBV6-5, the J call TRBJ2-1, with TRBD1 matching over 9 bases. Germline loops: CDR1 MNHEY, CDR2 SVGAGI. CDR3 length: 14 residues. With V trimmed by 7 bases and J by 5 bases, 6 bases remained unmatched. As DNA, the CDR3 is TGTGCCAGCAACCGGGACAGGGTCAACAATGAGCAGTTCTTC. Its translation is CASNRDRVNNEQFF.

The V gene is TRBV6-1, the J gene TRBJ2-3; D is unresolved. Trimming left V 3 bases short and J 0 bases short, with 13 bases between. The length of the CDR3 is 16 residues. Germline V gene data show CDR1 as MNHNS and CDR2 as SASEGT. CDR3 DNA: TGTGCCAGCAGTGATTCAACCGGTCTGAGCACAGATACGCAGTATTTT. It encodes CASSDSTGLSTDTQYF.

The CDR3 DNA is TGTGCCAGCAGTACCAGAACGGGGGAGACCCAGTACTTC. This codes for CASSTRTGETQYF. This chain links TRBV27 with TRBJ2-5; perhaps TRBD2 as D (5 bases). V lost 5 bases and J 5 bases, leaving 12 bases between the germline ends. CDR3 length: 13 amino acids. Germline-derived CDR1 and CDR2 are MNHEY and SMNVEV (reference sequence).

V usage is TRBV19 and J usage is TRBJ2-7; 9 bases line up with TRBD1. The CDR3 runs to 15 residues. In germline, CDR1 is LNHDA, CDR2 SQIVND (reference sequence). The V segment lost 5 bases and the J segment 5 bases; nucleotides outside the gene matches: 10. CDR3 in amino acids: CASSDPGQGVHEQYF. The CDR3 DNA sequence: TGTGCCAGTAGTGATCCGGGACAGGGTGTCCACGAGCAGTACTTC.